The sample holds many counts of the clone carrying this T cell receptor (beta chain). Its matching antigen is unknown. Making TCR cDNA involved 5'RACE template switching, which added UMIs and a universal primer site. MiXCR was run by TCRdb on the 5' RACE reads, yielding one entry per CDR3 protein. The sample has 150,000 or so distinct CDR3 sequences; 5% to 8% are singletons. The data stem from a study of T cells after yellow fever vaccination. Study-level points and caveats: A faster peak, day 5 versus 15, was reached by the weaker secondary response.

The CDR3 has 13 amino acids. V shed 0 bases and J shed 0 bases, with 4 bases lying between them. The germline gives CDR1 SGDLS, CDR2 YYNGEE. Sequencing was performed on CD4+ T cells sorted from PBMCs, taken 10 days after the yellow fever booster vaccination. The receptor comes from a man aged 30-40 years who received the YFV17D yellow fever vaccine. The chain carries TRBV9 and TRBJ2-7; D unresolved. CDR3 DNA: TGTGCCAGCAGCGTAGAAGGCTCCTACGAGCAGTACTTC. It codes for CASSVEGSYEQYF.